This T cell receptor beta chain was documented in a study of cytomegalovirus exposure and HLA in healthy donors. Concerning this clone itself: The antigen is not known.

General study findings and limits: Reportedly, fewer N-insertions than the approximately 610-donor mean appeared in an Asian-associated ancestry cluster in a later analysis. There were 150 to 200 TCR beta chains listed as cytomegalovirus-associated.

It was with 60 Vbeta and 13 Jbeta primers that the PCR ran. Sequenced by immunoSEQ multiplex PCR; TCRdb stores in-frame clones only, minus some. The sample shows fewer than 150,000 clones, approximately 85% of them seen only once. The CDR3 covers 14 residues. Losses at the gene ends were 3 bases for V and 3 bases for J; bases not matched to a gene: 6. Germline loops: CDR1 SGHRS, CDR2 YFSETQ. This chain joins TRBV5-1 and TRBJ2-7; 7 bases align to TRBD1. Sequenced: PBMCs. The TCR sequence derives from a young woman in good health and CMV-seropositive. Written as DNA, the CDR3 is TGCGCCAGCAGCTCAGGACAGGCTTTCTACGAGCAGTACTTC. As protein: CASSSGQAFYEQYF. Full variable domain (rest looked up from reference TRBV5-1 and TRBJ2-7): KAGVTQTPRYLIKTRGQQVTLSCSPISGHRSVSWYQQTPGQGLQFLFEYFSETQRNKGNFPGRFSGRQFSNSRSEMNVSTLELGDSALYLCASSSGQAFYEQYFGPGTRLTVT.